The rows below give T cell receptor beta chains drawn from one sample of a study of cytomegalovirus exposure and HLA in healthy donors. Some clones are missing from TCRdb's copy, which holds only in-frame ones; the method was immunoSEQ multiplex PCR. The repertoire holds about 140,000 clones, around four fifths seen once, with around 9.7% in the top ten. The sequenced material came from PBMCs. These TCRs come from a woman in her fifties or sixties in good health and CMV-seropositive. The CDR3 runs from the conserved cysteine through the conserved F or W. Fields, in order: V gene, clone size, J gene, D gene, CDR3 protein, CDR3 DNA. D genes are given only for firm matches. Clone size is not always given. Where it is, it says once, few, many or a class for expanded clones.

>TRBV6-5|few|TRBJ1-2|TRBD1
CASSLTTGGVYGYTF
TGTGCCAGCAGTCTGACGACAGGGGGCGTATATGGCTACACCTTC
>TRBV30|.|TRBJ2-7|.
CAWRESGIYEQYF
TGTGCCTGGAGGGAGTCGGGGATCTACGAGCAGTACTTC
>TRBV15|.|TRBJ2-1|TRBD2
CATSNNREARTYNEQFF
TGTGCCACCAGCAACAACCGGGAGGCGCGAACCTACAATGAGCAGTTCTTC
>TRBV27|.|TRBJ2-1|TRBD1
CATSLLGQGENEQFF
TGTGCCACTTCACTACTAGGACAGGGCGAGAATGAGCAGTTCTTC
>TRBV27|.|TRBJ2-5|TRBD2
CASSQGLALQETQYF
TGTGCCAGCAGTCAGGGACTAGCGCTCCAAGAGACCCAGTACTTC
>TRBV27|.|TRBJ2-1|TRBD1
CASSKMDRSYNEQFF
TGTGCCAGCAGTAAAATGGACAGGTCCTACAATGAGCAGTTCTTC
>TRBV10-3|.|TRBJ2-1|TRBD1
CAISLRDSYNEQFF
TGTGCCATCAGCCTCCGGGACAGCTACAATGAGCAGTTCTTC
>TRBV9|.|TRBJ1-3|.
CASSLGHPGNTIYF
TGTGCCAGCAGCTTGGGACACCCTGGAAACACCATATATTTT
>TRBV7-9|once|TRBJ1-1|.
CASSLYGQMNTEAFF
TGTGCCAGCAGCTTATATGGACAGATGAACACTGAAGCTTTCTTT
>TRBV7-2|.|TRBJ2-7|TRBD1
CASSSGGRVGQYF
TGTGCCAGCAGCTCAGGGGGCCGAGTTGGGCAGTACTTC
>TRBV27|.|TRBJ2-3|.
CASGGGGRQDTQYF
TGTGCCAGCGGGGGCGGGGGCAGACAAGATACGCAGTATTTT
>TRBV5-4|.|TRBJ2-7|TRBD1
CASSPRQGDEQYF
TGTGCCAGCAGCCCCAGACAGGGGGACGAGCAGTACTTC
>TRBV28|.|TRBJ2-7|.
CASSFRQGSEQYF
TGTGCCAGCAGTTTCCGGCAGGGCAGCGAGCAGTACTTC
>TRBV6-6|.|TRBJ1-2|TRBD1
CASSYLQGYGYTF
TGTGCCAGCAGTTACTTACAGGGGTATGGCTACACCTTC
>TRBV29-1|.|TRBJ1-1|TRBD1
CSVGQGGNTEAFF
TGCAGCGTTGGACAGGGTGGGAACACTGAAGCTTTCTTT
>TRBV7-8|.|TRBJ2-7|TRBD1
CASRGDSSYEQYF
TGTGCCAGCAGGGGGGACAGCTCCTACGAGCAGTACTTC
>TRBV7-8|.|TRBJ2-3|TRBD2
CASSVVGLAASTDTQYF
TGTGCCAGCAGCGTCGTAGGACTAGCGGCTAGCACAGATACGCAGTATTTT
>TRBV10-1|.|TRBJ2-7|.
CASSESQVRGSYEQYF
TGCGCCAGCAGTGAGTCCCAAGTGAGAGGCTCCTACGAGCAGTACTTC
>TRBV20-1|.|TRBJ2-1|.
CSASQINEQFF
TGCAGTGCTAGCCAAATCAATGAGCAGTTCTTC
>TRBV5-1|.|TRBJ2-7|.
CASSSGGAYEQYF
TGCGCCAGCAGCTCCGGAGGAGCCTACGAGCAGTACTTC
>TRBV7-3|.|TRBJ1-1|TRBD1
CASSPRTGGNTEAFF
TGTGCCAGCAGCCCGAGGACAGGGGGCAACACTGAAGCTTTCTTT